This section outlines one T cell receptor (beta chain) sequence together with its context. TCRdb keeps only in-frame clones here, not all; method: immunoSEQ multiplex PCR. The sample consists of 70,000 to 95,000 clones, about 93% of them appearing once. These data originate in a study of T cell changes during pregnancy in multiple sclerosis. Germline assignment: CDR1 ENHRY and CDR2 SYGVKD. The CDR3 extends over 17 amino acids. V lost 6 bases to trimming and J lost 0 bases; unmatched junction nucleotides: 8. The sequences come from peripheral blood, collected in the first trimester of pregnancy. This TCR was sampled from a female donor with multiple sclerosis, enrolled in a pregnancy study. The chain combines TRBV10-3 with TRBJ1-4, with 9 bases fitting TRBD1. The CDR3 spells CAIRSRDRASTNEKLFF. DNA for the CDR3: TGTGCCATCAGGAGCAGGGACAGGGCCTCAACTAATGAAAAACTGTTTTTT.